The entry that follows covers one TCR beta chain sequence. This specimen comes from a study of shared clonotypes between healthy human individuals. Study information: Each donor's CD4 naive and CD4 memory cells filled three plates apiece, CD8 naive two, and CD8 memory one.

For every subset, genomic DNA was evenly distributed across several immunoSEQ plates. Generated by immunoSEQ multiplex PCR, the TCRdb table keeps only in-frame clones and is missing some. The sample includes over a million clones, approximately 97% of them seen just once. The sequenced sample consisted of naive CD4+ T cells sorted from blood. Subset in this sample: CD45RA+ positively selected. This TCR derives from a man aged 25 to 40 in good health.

The CDR3 protein is CASSLGVAGPETQYF. DNA for the CDR3: TGTGCCAGCAGTTTAGGGGTAGCGGGGCCAGAGACCCAGTACTTC. The chain links TRBV28 to TRBJ2-5; 8 bases are a match to TRBD2. The CDR3 spans 15 residues. The germline CDR1 and CDR2 sequences are MDHEN and SYDVKM. V shed 2 bases and J 4 bases; nucleotides not matched to a gene: 6.